This is a list of T cell receptor beta chains from one sample in a study of PD-L1 blockade in urothelial cancer. TCRdb's table, derived via immunoSEQ multiplex PCR, lists solely in-frame clones and lacks some. The sample shows fewer than 25,000 clones, around 88% of them seen only once. Sequences were derived from PBMCs, sampled around atezolizumab (anti-PD-L1) treatment. These receptors were collected from a man aged 45-65 years with urothelial cancer. CDR3s include the opening cysteine and the closing phenylalanine or tryptophan. D genes are given only for firm matches. Expanded clones get a size class; other rows say once, few or many, or leave the size out.

d_call: TRBD1; v_call: TRBV4-3; j_call: TRBJ2-7; clone_size: few; cdr3_aa: CASSQDSTGQGRFEQYF; cdr3_nt: TGCGCCAGCAGCCAAGATTCGACAGGACAGGGGAGGTTCGAGCAGTACTTC
d_call: -; v_call: TRBV6-5; j_call: TRBJ2-2; clone_size: -; cdr3_aa: CASSYGQGNTGELFF; cdr3_nt: TGTGCCAGCAGTTACGGGCAGGGGAACACCGGGGAGCTGTTTTTT
d_call: TRBD1; v_call: TRBV11-2; j_call: TRBJ1-3; clone_size: -; cdr3_aa: CASSSSDRATGNTIYF; cdr3_nt: TGTGCCAGCAGCTCGAGTGACAGGGCAACTGGAAACACCATATATTTT
d_call: -; v_call: TRBV29-1; j_call: TRBJ2-4; clone_size: -; cdr3_aa: CSVSAGALAKNIQYF; cdr3_nt: TGCAGCGTGTCCGCGGGGGCTTTAGCCAAAAACATTCAGTACTTC
d_call: -; v_call: TRBV28; j_call: TRBJ1-3; clone_size: -; cdr3_aa: CASIAPGNTIYF; cdr3_nt: TGTGCCAGCATAGCACCTGGAAACACCATATATTTT
d_call: -; v_call: TRBV19; j_call: TRBJ1-6; clone_size: -; cdr3_aa: CASSIAGTVPPLHF; cdr3_nt: TGTGCCAGTAGTATAGCCGGCACAGTGCCACCCCTCCACTTT
d_call: TRBD1; v_call: TRBV2; j_call: TRBJ2-7; clone_size: -; cdr3_aa: CASSEEEVDRGHYEQYF; cdr3_nt: TGTGCCAGCAGTGAAGAGGAGGTAGACAGGGGCCACTACGAGCAGTACTTC
d_call: TRBD2; v_call: TRBV4-3; j_call: TRBJ2-7; clone_size: -; cdr3_aa: CASSQDSGYEQYF; cdr3_nt: TGCGCCAGCAGCCAAGATAGCGGGTACGAGCAGTACTTC
d_call: TRBD2; v_call: TRBV5-1; j_call: TRBJ2-3; clone_size: -; cdr3_aa: CASSPSTSGRGDTQYF; cdr3_nt: TGCGCCAGCAGCCCGTCGACTAGCGGGAGGGGAGATACGCAGTATTTT
d_call: TRBD1; v_call: TRBV11-2; j_call: TRBJ2-5; clone_size: -; cdr3_aa: CASSADRVQETQYF; cdr3_nt: TGTGCCAGCAGCGCTGACAGGGTTCAAGAGACCCAGTACTTC
d_call: -; v_call: TRBV7-8; j_call: TRBJ2-2; clone_size: -; cdr3_aa: CASSLSVWGAAGELFF; cdr3_nt: TGTGCCAGCAGCTTAAGTGTCTGGGGCGCGGCCGGGGAGCTGTTTTTT
d_call: -; v_call: TRBV28; j_call: TRBJ2-2; clone_size: -; cdr3_aa: CASSLLAGTGELFF; cdr3_nt: TGTGCCAGCAGTTTATTGGCTGGCACCGGGGAGCTGTTTTTT
d_call: -; v_call: TRBV5-1; j_call: TRBJ2-2; clone_size: -; cdr3_aa: CASSARAGELFF; cdr3_nt: TGCGCCAGCAGCGCCAGGGCCGGGGAGCTGTTTTTT
d_call: TRBD1; v_call: TRBV6-6; j_call: TRBJ2-3; clone_size: -; cdr3_aa: CASSTQGETDTQYF; cdr3_nt: TGTGCCAGCAGTACACAGGGGGAAACAGATACGCAGTATTTT
d_call: -; v_call: TRBV28; j_call: TRBJ1-4; clone_size: -; cdr3_aa: CASLSLTGGGNEKLFF; cdr3_nt: TGTGCCAGCCTAAGCCTAACAGGCGGTGGTAATGAAAAACTGTTTTTT
d_call: -; v_call: TRBV5-1; j_call: TRBJ2-7; clone_size: -; cdr3_aa: CASSLAPLSSYEQYF; cdr3_nt: TGCGCCAGCAGCTTGGCCCCCCTGAGCTCCTACGAGCAGTACTTC
d_call: -; v_call: TRBV27; j_call: TRBJ2-1; clone_size: -; cdr3_aa: CASSRGGSYNEQFF; cdr3_nt: TGTGCCAGCAGTAGGGGGGGCTCCTACAATGAGCAGTTCTTC
d_call: -; v_call: TRBV5-4; j_call: TRBJ2-2; clone_size: -; cdr3_aa: CASSLADTGELFF; cdr3_nt: TGTGCCAGCAGCTTGGCAGACACCGGGGAGCTGTTTTTT
d_call: -; v_call: TRBV2; j_call: TRBJ2-7; clone_size: once; cdr3_aa: CASMGGVGEQYF; cdr3_nt: TGTGCCAGCATGGGGGGTGTAGGCGAGCAGTACTTC
d_call: -; v_call: TRBV7-8; j_call: TRBJ2-3; clone_size: -; cdr3_aa: CASSFPGTQLNTDTQYF; cdr3_nt: TGTGCCAGCAGCTTTCCTGGGACACAGCTGAACACAGATACGCAGTATTTT
d_call: TRBD2; v_call: TRBV10-3; j_call: TRBJ2-1; clone_size: -; cdr3_aa: CAISGAGGPDEQFF; cdr3_nt: TGTGCCATCAGTGGAGCGGGAGGGCCAGATGAGCAGTTCTTC
d_call: TRBD1; v_call: TRBV7-8; j_call: TRBJ1-2; clone_size: -; cdr3_aa: CASSLGQGSHGYTF; cdr3_nt: TGTGCCAGCAGCCTAGGACAGGGGTCACATGGCTACACCTTC
d_call: TRBD2; v_call: TRBV6-4; j_call: TRBJ2-7; clone_size: -; cdr3_aa: CASHMGTSDFYEQYF; cdr3_nt: TGTGCCAGCCATATGGGAACTAGCGATTTCTACGAGCAGTACTTC
d_call: TRBD2; v_call: TRBV7-6; j_call: TRBJ2-3; clone_size: -; cdr3_aa: CASSSGGGTQYF; cdr3_nt: TGTGCCAGCAGCTCGGGGGGTGGGACGCAGTATTTT
d_call: -; v_call: TRBV5-6; j_call: TRBJ1-2; clone_size: -; cdr3_aa: CASSLGGGLDYGYTF; cdr3_nt: TGTGCCAGCAGCTTGGGGGGGGGTTTGGACTATGGCTACACCTTC
d_call: TRBD1; v_call: TRBV18; j_call: TRBJ1-1; clone_size: -; cdr3_aa: CASSVDRAAEAFF; cdr3_nt: TGTGCCAGCTCTGTAGACAGGGCAGCTGAAGCTTTCTTT
d_call: -; v_call: TRBV7-2; j_call: TRBJ2-2; clone_size: -; cdr3_aa: CASSPTRRTDNTGELFF; cdr3_nt: TGTGCCAGCAGCCCTACGCGGCGGACAGACAACACCGGGGAGCTGTTTTTT
d_call: -; v_call: TRBV6-5; j_call: TRBJ2-3; clone_size: -; cdr3_aa: CASSYIPVTDTQYF; cdr3_nt: TGTGCCAGCAGTTACATCCCCGTCACAGATACGCAGTATTTT
d_call: TRBD2; v_call: TRBV10-3; j_call: TRBJ2-7; clone_size: few; cdr3_aa: CAISEFSGLAGNGEQYF; cdr3_nt: TGTGCCATCAGTGAGTTTTCGGGACTAGCGGGAAATGGTGAGCAGTACTTC
d_call: -; v_call: TRBV29-1; j_call: TRBJ1-1; clone_size: -; cdr3_aa: CSSWGGTEAFF; cdr3_nt: TGCAGCTCGTGGGGGGGCACTGAAGCTTTCTTT
d_call: TRBD2; v_call: TRBV2; j_call: TRBJ2-2; clone_size: -; cdr3_aa: CASSQRGGGELFF; cdr3_nt: TGTGCCAGCAGCCAGCGGGGGGGCGGTGAGCTGTTTTTT
d_call: TRBD1; v_call: TRBV5-1; j_call: TRBJ1-5; clone_size: once; cdr3_aa: CASSLEGQGNQPQHF; cdr3_nt: TGCGCCAGCAGCTTGGAGGGACAGGGTAATCAGCCCCAGCATTTT
d_call: TRBD2; v_call: TRBV9; j_call: TRBJ2-5; clone_size: -; cdr3_aa: CASSVEGTSRTQYF; cdr3_nt: TGTGCCAGCAGCGTAGAAGGGACTAGCCGGACCCAGTACTTC
d_call: -; v_call: TRBV18; j_call: TRBJ2-5; clone_size: medium-sized; cdr3_aa: CASSPLPSQETQYF; cdr3_nt: TGTGCCAGCTCGCCCCTCCCGAGCCAAGAGACCCAGTACTTC
d_call: -; v_call: TRBV27; j_call: TRBJ2-7; clone_size: -; cdr3_aa: CASSTRAVPYEQYF; cdr3_nt: TGTGCCAGCAGTACTAGGGCGGTCCCCTACGAGCAGTACTTC
d_call: -; v_call: TRBV2; j_call: TRBJ2-6; clone_size: -; cdr3_aa: CASSVGISGANVLTF; cdr3_nt: TGTGCCAGCAGCGTCGGGATTTCTGGGGCCAACGTCCTGACTTTC
d_call: TRBD2; v_call: TRBV6-1; j_call: TRBJ2-7; clone_size: -; cdr3_aa: CASSEGRPSGGYEQYF; cdr3_nt: TGTGCCAGCAGTGAAGGTCGGCCTAGCGGGGGGTACGAGCAGTACTTC
d_call: TRBD2; v_call: TRBV7-2; j_call: TRBJ2-7; clone_size: -; cdr3_aa: CASSLGLAFYEQYF; cdr3_nt: TGTGCCAGCAGCTTAGGACTAGCGTTCTACGAGCAGTACTTC
d_call: TRBD1; v_call: TRBV7-9; j_call: TRBJ1-2; clone_size: -; cdr3_aa: CASNHVRDSAGHGYTF; cdr3_nt: TGTGCCAGCAACCACGTTCGGGACAGTGCCGGCCATGGCTACACCTTC
d_call: -; v_call: TRBV19; j_call: TRBJ2-7; clone_size: once; cdr3_aa: CASSDRGSRSYEQYF; cdr3_nt: TGTGCCAGTAGTGATAGGGGTAGCCGTTCCTACGAGCAGTACTTC
d_call: TRBD2; v_call: TRBV28; j_call: TRBJ2-7; clone_size: -; cdr3_aa: CASSPLAGGYEQYF; cdr3_nt: TGTGCCAGCAGTCCCCTAGCGGGGGGGTACGAGCAGTACTTC
d_call: -; v_call: TRBV5-1; j_call: TRBJ1-1; clone_size: -; cdr3_aa: CASSSPGHYTEAFF; cdr3_nt: TGCGCCAGCAGCTCCCCGGGACACTACACTGAAGCTTTCTTT
d_call: TRBD2; v_call: TRBV19; j_call: TRBJ2-5; clone_size: -; cdr3_aa: CASSARLAGETQYF; cdr3_nt: TGTGCCAGTAGTGCCCGACTAGCTGGTGAGACCCAGTACTTC
d_call: -; v_call: TRBV15; j_call: TRBJ2-5; clone_size: -; cdr3_aa: CATSVQGEETQYF; cdr3_nt: TGTGCCACCAGCGTCCAGGGCGAAGAGACCCAGTACTTC
d_call: -; v_call: TRBV28; j_call: TRBJ1-4; clone_size: -; cdr3_aa: CASTEPGVNEKLFF; cdr3_nt: TGTGCCAGCACCGAGCCAGGGGTAAATGAAAAACTGTTTTTT
d_call: -; v_call: TRBV9; j_call: TRBJ2-7; clone_size: -; cdr3_aa: CASSVGSRVDEQYF; cdr3_nt: TGTGCCAGCAGCGTAGGGTCCAGGGTGGACGAGCAGTACTTC
d_call: TRBD2; v_call: TRBV5-1; j_call: TRBJ2-1; clone_size: -; cdr3_aa: CASSTGTSGGFTNEQFF; cdr3_nt: TGCGCCAGCAGCACCGGGACTAGCGGGGGGTTTACCAATGAGCAGTTCTTC
d_call: TRBD1; v_call: TRBV30; j_call: TRBJ2-7; clone_size: -; cdr3_aa: CAWSVGTGVVYEQYF; cdr3_nt: TGTGCCTGGAGTGTAGGGACAGGGGTTGTCTACGAGCAGTACTTC
d_call: TRBD2; v_call: TRBV6-4; j_call: TRBJ2-1; clone_size: -; cdr3_aa: CASSETSGEYNEQFF; cdr3_nt: TGTGCCAGCAGTGAGACTAGCGGGGAGTACAATGAGCAGTTCTTC
d_call: TRBD2; v_call: TRBV11-2; j_call: TRBJ2-7; clone_size: -; cdr3_aa: CASSLVSGGAFREQYF; cdr3_nt: TGTGCCAGCAGCTTAGTTAGCGGGGGGGCCTTTAGGGAGCAGTACTTC
d_call: -; v_call: TRBV2; j_call: TRBJ1-1; clone_size: -; cdr3_aa: CASSVGVTGSAFF; cdr3_nt: TGTGCCAGCAGTGTTGGGGTTACAGGTTCGGCTTTCTTT
d_call: TRBD1; v_call: TRBV6-1; j_call: TRBJ2-3; clone_size: -; cdr3_aa: CATNPRDRRTDTQYF; cdr3_nt: TGTGCCACCAACCCCCGGGACAGGCGCACAGATACGCAGTATTTT
d_call: -; v_call: TRBV20-1; j_call: TRBJ2-1; clone_size: -; cdr3_aa: CSGAYQDSQFF; cdr3_nt: TGCAGTGGGGCCTACCAGGACAGTCAGTTCTTC
d_call: TRBD2; v_call: TRBV7-2; j_call: TRBJ2-7; clone_size: -; cdr3_aa: CASSSRTSGRGNREQYF; cdr3_nt: TGTGCCAGCAGCTCCAGGACTAGCGGGAGAGGTAATCGTGAGCAGTACTTC
d_call: TRBD1; v_call: TRBV27; j_call: TRBJ2-2; clone_size: -; cdr3_aa: CASSPRDRATYRYTGELFF; cdr3_nt: TGTGCCAGCAGTCCGCGGGACAGGGCGACCTACCGCTACACCGGGGAGCTGTTTTTT
d_call: TRBD1; v_call: TRBV18; j_call: TRBJ1-2; clone_size: -; cdr3_aa: CASSRPGQTNYGYTF; cdr3_nt: TGTGCCAGCTCACGACCGGGACAGACAAACTATGGCTACACCTTC
d_call: -; v_call: TRBV7-9; j_call: TRBJ2-1; clone_size: once; cdr3_aa: CASSLSGNEQFF; cdr3_nt: TGTGCCAGCAGCTTATCAGGGAATGAGCAGTTCTTC